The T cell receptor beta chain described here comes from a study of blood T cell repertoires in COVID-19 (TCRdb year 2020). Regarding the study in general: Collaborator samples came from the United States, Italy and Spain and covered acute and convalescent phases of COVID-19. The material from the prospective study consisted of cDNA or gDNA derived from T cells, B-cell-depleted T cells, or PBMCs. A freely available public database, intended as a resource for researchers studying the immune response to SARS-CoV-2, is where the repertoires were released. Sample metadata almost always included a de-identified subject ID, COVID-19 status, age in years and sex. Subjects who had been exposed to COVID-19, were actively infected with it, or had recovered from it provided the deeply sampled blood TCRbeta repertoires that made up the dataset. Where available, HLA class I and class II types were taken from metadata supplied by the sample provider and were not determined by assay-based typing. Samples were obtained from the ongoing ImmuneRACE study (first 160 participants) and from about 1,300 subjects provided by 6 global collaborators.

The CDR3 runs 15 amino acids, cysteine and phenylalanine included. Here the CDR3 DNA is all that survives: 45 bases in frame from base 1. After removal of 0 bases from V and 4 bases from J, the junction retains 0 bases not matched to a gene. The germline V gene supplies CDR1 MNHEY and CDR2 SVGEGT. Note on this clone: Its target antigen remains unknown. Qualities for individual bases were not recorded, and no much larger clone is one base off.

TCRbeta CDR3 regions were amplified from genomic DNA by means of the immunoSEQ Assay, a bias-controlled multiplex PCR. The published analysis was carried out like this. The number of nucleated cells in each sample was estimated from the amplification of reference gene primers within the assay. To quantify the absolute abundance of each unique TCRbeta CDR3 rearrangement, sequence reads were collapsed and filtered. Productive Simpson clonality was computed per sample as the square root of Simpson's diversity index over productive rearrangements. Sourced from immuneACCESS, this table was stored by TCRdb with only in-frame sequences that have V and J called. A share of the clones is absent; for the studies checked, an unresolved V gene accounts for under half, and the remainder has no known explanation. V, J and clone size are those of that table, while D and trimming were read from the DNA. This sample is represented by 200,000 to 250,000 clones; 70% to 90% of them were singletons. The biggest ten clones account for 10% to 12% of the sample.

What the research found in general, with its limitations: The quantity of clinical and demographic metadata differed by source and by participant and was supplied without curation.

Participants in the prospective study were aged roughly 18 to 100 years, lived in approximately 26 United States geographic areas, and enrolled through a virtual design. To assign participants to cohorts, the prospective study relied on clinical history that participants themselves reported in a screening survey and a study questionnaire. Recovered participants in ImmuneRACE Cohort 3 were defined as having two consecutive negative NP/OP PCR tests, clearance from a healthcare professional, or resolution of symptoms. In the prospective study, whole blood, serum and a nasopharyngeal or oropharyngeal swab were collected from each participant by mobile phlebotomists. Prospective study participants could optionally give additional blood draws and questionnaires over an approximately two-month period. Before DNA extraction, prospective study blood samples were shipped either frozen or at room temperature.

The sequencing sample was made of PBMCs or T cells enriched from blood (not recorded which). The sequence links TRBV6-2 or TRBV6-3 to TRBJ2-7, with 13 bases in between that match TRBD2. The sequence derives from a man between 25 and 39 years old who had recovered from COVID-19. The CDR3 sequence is CASSYSGLAGYEQYF. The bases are TGTGCCAGCAGTTACTCGGGACTAGCGGGGTACGAGCAGTACTTC.